This T cell receptor (beta chain) is drawn from a study of shared clonotypes between healthy human individuals. Points on this clone: Its antigen is currently unknown.

J was trimmed by 9 bases and V by 5 bases; bases with no gene match: 8. The germline V gene encodes CDR1 SGHTA and CDR2 FQGNSA. This CDR3 comprises 15 residues. Assay execution proceeded at the deep level. When replicate PCRs were run on sorted subsets, they used about 200 ng DNA, some 33,000 T cell genomes. The method was immunoSEQ multiplex PCR; TCRdb's version includes in-frame clones alone and lacks a portion of them. The sample contains over 850,000 clones, around 82% of which appear only once. Study-level points and caveats: Memory subsets had estimated richness that was generally smaller than that of naive subsets.

The TCR was taken from a man aged 18 to 30 in good health. Some clones in this sample may be carry-over from other donors' samples. The chain carries TRBV7-2 and TRBJ2-1; 12 bases match TRBD2. The sequencing sample was made of memory CD4+ T cells from PBMCs. Subset defined: CD45RA-negative fraction. CDR3 DNA: TGTGCCAGCAGCCTGCGGACTAGCGGGATAGGTGAGCAGTTCTTC. It is translated as CASSLRTSGIGEQFF.